The sequence of this TCR beta chain was determined in a study of molecular identifiers for immune sequencing clone quantification. Study results and limitations: Spike-in Jurkat TCR RNA from a single cell reportedly registered among about 1 million naive cells.

TCRdb processed the PCR reads anew with MiXCR; each CDR3 protein has one entry. The sample has hundreds of thousands of distinct CDR3 sequences; 25% are singletons. From about 20,000 to 1,000,000 sorted cells, naive CD8 libraries were generated with 10%, 30% or 50% RNA. Germline trimming cut 6 bases from V and 1 base from J; bases unmatched to any gene: 5. Germline V gene sequence: CDR1 MDHEN, CDR2 SYDVKM. This CDR3 has 14 amino acids. This clonotype has at least ten counts. Its antigen is unidentified. This chain joins TRBV28 and TRBJ2-5, with 7 bases fitting TRBD1. The sample was naive CD8+ T cells from blood, with Jurkat cell RNA spiked in. Subset of the sample: FACS-sorted CD8+CD4-CCR7+CD45RA+ naive T cells. This sequence originates from a human donor in good health. Some libraries in this study had Jurkat cell RNA spiked in. This chain's CDR3 is CASSPRTGQETQYF. The CDR3 nucleotides are TGTGCCAGCAGCCCAAGGACAGGCCAAGAGACCCAGTACTTC.